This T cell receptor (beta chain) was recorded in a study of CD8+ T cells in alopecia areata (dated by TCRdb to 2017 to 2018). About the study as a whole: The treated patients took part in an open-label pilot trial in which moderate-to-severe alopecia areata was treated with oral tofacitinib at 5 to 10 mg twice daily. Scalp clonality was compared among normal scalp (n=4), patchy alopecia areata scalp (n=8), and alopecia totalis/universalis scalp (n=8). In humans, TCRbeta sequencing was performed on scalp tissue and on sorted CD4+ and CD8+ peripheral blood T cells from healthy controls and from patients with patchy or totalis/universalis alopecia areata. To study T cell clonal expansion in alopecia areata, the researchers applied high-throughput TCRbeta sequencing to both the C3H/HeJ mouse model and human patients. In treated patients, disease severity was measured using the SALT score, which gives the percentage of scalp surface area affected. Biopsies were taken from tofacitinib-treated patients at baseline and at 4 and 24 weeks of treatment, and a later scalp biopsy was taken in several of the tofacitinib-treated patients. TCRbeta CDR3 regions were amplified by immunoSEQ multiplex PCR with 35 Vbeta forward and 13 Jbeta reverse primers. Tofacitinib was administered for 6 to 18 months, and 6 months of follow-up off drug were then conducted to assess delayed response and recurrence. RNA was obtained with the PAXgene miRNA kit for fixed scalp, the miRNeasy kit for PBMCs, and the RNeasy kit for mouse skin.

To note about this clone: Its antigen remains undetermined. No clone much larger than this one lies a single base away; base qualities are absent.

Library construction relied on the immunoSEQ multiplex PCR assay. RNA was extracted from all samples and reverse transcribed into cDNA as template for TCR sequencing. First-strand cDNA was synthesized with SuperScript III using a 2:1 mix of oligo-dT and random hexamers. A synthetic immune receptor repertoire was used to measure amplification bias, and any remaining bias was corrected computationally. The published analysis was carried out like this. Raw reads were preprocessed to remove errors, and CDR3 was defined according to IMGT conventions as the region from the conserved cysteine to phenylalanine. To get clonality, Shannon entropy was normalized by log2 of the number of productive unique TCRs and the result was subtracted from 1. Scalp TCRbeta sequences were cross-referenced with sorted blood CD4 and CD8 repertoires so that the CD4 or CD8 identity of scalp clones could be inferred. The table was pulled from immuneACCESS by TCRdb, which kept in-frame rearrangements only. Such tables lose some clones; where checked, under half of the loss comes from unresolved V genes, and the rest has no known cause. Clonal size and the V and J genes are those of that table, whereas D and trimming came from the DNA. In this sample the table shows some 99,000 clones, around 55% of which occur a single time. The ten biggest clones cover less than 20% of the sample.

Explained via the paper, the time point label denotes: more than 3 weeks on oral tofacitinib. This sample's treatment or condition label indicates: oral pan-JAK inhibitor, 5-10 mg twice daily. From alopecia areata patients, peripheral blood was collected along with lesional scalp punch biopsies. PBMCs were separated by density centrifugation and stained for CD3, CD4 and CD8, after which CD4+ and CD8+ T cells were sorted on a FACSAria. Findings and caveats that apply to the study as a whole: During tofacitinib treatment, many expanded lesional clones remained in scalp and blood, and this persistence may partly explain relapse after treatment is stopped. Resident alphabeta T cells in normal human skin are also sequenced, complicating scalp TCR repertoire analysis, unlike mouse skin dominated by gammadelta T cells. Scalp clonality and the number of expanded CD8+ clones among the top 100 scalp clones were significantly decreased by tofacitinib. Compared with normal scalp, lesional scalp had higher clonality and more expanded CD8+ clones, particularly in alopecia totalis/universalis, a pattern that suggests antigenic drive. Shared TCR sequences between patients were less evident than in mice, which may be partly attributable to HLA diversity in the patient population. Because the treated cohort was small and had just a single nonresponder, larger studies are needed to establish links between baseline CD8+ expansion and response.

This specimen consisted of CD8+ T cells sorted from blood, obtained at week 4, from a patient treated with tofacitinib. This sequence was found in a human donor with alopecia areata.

The DNA sequence is given as TGTGCCGTCTCCTCGACAGGGGGTCCCTCCTACAATGAGCAGTTCTTC. It translates as CAVSSTGGPSYNEQFF. This receptor chain uses TRBV28 and TRBJ2-1, and TRBD1 matches 9 of the central bases. V lost 11 bases and J lost 0 bases, and the count of bases not matched to a germline gene is 11. From a lookup of the germline V gene, CDR1 and CDR2 are MDHEN and SYDVKM. The cysteine opens and the phenylalanine closes a CDR3 of 16 amino acids. The kept DNA is CDR3 alone, 48 bases in frame from the first base.